A few counts support the clone carrying this T cell receptor (beta chain). What it binds is not known. The data stem from a study of identical twins. Overall study results and limits: Twin sharing of out-of-frame TCR alpha was underestimated by models in monozygotic pairs. With abundant cord blood beta clonotypes, insertions were fewer; memory repertoires showed no such pattern. Beta out-of-frame sequences displayed a weaker excess of sharing between twins.

A universal primer site was added by template switching, and unique molecular identifiers were carried by the cDNA. Each CDR3 protein gets one entry after TCRdb re-called the 5' RACE reads with MiXCR. The data hold 280,000 or so distinct CDR3 sequences, with more than 6.5% observed a single time. Germline V CDR1 and CDR2: LGHNA, YNFKEQ. This CDR3 is 13 amino acids long. Trimming shortened V by 2 bases and J by 7 bases, and 9 bases separated the two germline ends. This same sample was also taken into another study, of yellow fever vaccine responses in identical twins.

Sequenced material: memory (CD45RO+) T cells sorted from blood. This TCR derives from a woman aged 18-29 years in good health. V is TRBV4-2 and J is TRBJ2-1, with D uncertain. CDR3 in DNA: TGTGCCAGCAGCCAAACGGTTTTTAATGAGCAGTTCTTC. It encodes CASSQTVFNEQFF.